One sample yielded the 9 T cell receptor beta chains listed below, sequenced in a study of spatial heterogeneity in lung cancer. TCRdb used MiXCR to reprocess the 5' RACE reads, holding one entry per CDR3 protein. The sample shows roughly 120,000 distinct CDR3 sequences, roughly an eighth of them seen only once. Specified time point: blood at routine non-recurrence follow-up after resection. No cell sorting; template was whole RNA from tumor, lung tissue or PBMC. Source: PBMCs, taken at follow-up. The origin of the receptors is a male donor with early-stage non-small cell lung cancer.

This chain links TRBV3-1 with TRBJ2-5; 12 bases agree with TRBD1. V lost 2 bases, J lost 2 bases, and 3 bases stayed unmatched. Germline CDR1 reads LGHDT; CDR2 reads YNNKEL (reference sequence). CDR3 size: 16 residues. CDR3 nucleotide sequence: TGTGCCAGCAGCCAATGGGACAGGGGGCGGCAAGAGACCCAGTACTTC. Amino acid sequence: CASSQWDRGRQETQYF.

The rearrangement uses TRBV20-1 and TRBJ1-5; 7 nucleotides align to TRBD1. Germline lookup yields CDR1 DFQATT and CDR2 SNEGSKA (reference sequence). With 2 bases clipped from V and 2 bases from J, the junction kept 3 bases outside the gene matches. This CDR3 has 14 residues. This CDR3 is CSARRQGGNQPQHF. The CDR3 coding sequence is TGCAGTGCTAGAAGGCAGGGGGGCAATCAGCCCCAGCATTTT.

This clonotype was seen a few times. V is TRBV10-2 and J is TRBJ1-2; unclear D gene. Germline V gene lookup returns CDR1 WSHSY and CDR2 SAAADI. The CDR3 consists of 13 residues. The V end was cut by 2 bases, the J end by 8 bases, with 12 bases between. For the CDR3, the DNA is TGCGCCAGCAGTGAGATTGAATCGGGGGGCTACACCTTC. Protein: CASSEIESGGYTF.

The rearrangement links TRBV2 to TRBJ2-1; a weak D match, TRBD2 (5 bases). Germline CDR1 reads SNHLY; CDR2 reads FYNNEI. CDR3 length equals 12 residues. V lost 7 bases, J lost 9 bases, and 13 bases lay in between. CDR3 region: CASNLGDSEQFF. DNA of the CDR3: TGTGCCAGCAACCTCGGGGATAGTGAGCAGTTCTTC. The full variable domain, completed using reference TRBV2 and TRBJ2-1, is EPEVTQTPSHQVTQMGQEVILRCVPISNHLYFYWYRQILGQKVEFLVSFYNNEISEKSEIFDDQFSVERPDGSNFTLKIRSTKLEDSAMYFCASNLGDSEQFFGPGTRLTVL.

This clonotype was observed at least ten times. This chain uses TRBV15 with TRBJ1-5; D perhaps matches TRBD1 (6 bases). V was cut by 1 base and J by 4 bases, with 11 bases left in between. Per germline, CDR1 LNHNV and CDR2 YYDKDF (reference sequence). The CDR3 loop spans 15 amino acids. The CDR3: CATSRAGTINQPQHF. DNA for the CDR3: TGTGCCACCAGCAGAGCTGGGACAATTAATCAGCCCCAGCATTTT.

This chain uses TRBV3-1 with TRBJ2-4; TRBD1 is a possible D gene (6 bases). Trimming stripped 4 bases from V and 5 bases from J, with 12 bases between. The CDR3 is 14 amino acids. The germline gives CDR1 LGHDT, CDR2 YNNKEL (reference sequence). CDR3 DNA sequence: TGTGCCAGCAGCCCTGGGGGCCTTCAAAACATTCAGTACTTC. Its translation is CASSPGGLQNIQYF.

The genes are TRBV12-3 or TRBV12-4 and TRBJ2-2; 9 bases are shared with TRBD1. The CDR3 runs 15 residues. Trimming removed 7 bases from V and 0 bases from J; junction bases left unmatched: 3. As DNA, the CDR3 is TGTGCCAGCACTACAGGGGGCGCGAACACCGGGGAGCTGTTTTTT. It specifies CASTTGGANTGELFF.

This clonotype has more than one count but fewer than ten. The V and J genes are TRBV7-3 and TRBJ2-1; 9 nucleotides match TRBD2. The CDR3 covers 14 residues. Trimming at V came to 7 bases and at J to 3 bases, leaving 4 bases not matched to a gene. In germline, CDR1 is SGHTA, CDR2 FQGTGA. This chain's CDR3 is CASIGTSSYNEQFF. CDR3 nucleotide sequence: TGTGCCAGCATAGGGACTAGCAGCTACAATGAGCAGTTCTTC.

In this sample, this clonotype turned up a few times. The chain employs TRBV7-2 and TRBJ2-3; the D gene is possibly TRBD2 (5 bases). The ends were cut back, 2 bases at V and 4 bases at J, with 13 bases in the middle. This CDR3 is 15 amino acids long. Per germline, CDR1 SGHTA and CDR2 FQGNSA. The CDR3 spells CASSLRRLAADTQYF. The CDR3 DNA reads as TGTGCCAGCAGCTTAAGGCGGCTAGCCGCAGATACGCAGTATTTT.